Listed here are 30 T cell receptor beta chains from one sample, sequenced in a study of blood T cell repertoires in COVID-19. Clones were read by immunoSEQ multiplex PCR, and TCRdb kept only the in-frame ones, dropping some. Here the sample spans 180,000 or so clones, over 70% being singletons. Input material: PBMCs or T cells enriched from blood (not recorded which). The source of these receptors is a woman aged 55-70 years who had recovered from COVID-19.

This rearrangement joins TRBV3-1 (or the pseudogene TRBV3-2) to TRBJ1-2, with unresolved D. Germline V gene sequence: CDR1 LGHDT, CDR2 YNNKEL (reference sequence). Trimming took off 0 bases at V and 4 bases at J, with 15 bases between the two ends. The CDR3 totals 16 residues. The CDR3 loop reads CASSQDRPLQSYGYTF. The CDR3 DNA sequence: TGTGCCAGCAGCCAAGATCGTCCGCTACAGAGCTATGGCTACACCTTC.

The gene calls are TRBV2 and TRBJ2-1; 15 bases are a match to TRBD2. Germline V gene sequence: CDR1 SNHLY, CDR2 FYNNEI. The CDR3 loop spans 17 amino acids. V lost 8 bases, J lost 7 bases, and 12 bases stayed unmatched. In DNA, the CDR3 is TGTGCCAGCTCCCGTTGGACTAGCGGGAGGGCCGCGAATGAGCAGTTCTTC. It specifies CASSRWTSGRAANEQFF.

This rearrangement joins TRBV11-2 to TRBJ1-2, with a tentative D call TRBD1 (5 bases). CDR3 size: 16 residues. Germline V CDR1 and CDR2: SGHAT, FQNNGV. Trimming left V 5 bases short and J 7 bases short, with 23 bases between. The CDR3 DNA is TGTGCCAGCAGCCCCCAGGGAGGTCGGAATGGTCCTGGCTACACCTTC. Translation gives CASSPQGGRNGPGYTF.

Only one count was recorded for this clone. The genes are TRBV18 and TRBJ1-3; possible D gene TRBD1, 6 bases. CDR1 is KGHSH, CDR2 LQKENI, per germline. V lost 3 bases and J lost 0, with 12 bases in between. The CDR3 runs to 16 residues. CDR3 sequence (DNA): TGTGCCAGCTCACCGACAGGACCTAGCTCTGGAAACACCATATATTTT. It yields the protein CASSPTGPSSGNTIYF.

CDR3 loop: CASSHSWPFLYNEQFF. DNA of the CDR3: TGCGCCAGCAGCCATAGCTGGCCGTTCCTCTACAATGAGCAGTTCTTC. The chain joins TRBV5-1 to TRBJ2-1; D call uncertain. The CDR3 totals 16 residues. Trimming left V 4 bases short and J 3 bases short, with 17 bases between. Germline V gene data show CDR1 as SGHRS and CDR2 as YFSETQ.

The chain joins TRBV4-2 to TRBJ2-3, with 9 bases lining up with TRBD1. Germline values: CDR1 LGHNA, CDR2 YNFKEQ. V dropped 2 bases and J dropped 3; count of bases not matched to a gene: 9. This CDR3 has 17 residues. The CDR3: CASSQTAGTGITDTQYF. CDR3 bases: TGTGCCAGCAGCCAAACCGCCGGGACAGGGATTACAGATACGCAGTATTTT.

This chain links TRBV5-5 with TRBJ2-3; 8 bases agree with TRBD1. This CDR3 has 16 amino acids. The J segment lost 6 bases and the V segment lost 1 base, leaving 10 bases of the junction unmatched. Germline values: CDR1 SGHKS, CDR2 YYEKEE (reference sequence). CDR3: CASSLFSGTGTDTQYF. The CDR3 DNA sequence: TGTGCCAGCAGCTTGTTCTCTGGGACAGGTACCGATACGCAGTATTTT.

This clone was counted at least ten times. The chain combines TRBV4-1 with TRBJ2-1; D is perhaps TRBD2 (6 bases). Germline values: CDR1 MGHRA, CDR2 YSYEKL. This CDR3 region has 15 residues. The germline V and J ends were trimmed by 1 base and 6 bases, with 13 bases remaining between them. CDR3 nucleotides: TGCGCCAGCAGCCAAGGACCCCGGCGGGGCAATGAGCAGTTCTTC. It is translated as CASSQGPRRGNEQFF.

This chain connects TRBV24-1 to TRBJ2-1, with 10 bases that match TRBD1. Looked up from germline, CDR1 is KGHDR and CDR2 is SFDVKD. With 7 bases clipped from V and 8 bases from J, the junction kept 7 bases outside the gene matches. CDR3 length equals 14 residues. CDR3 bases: TGTGCCACCAGCCGGGGACAGGGGATCGATGAGCAGTTCTTC. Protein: CATSRGQGIDEQFF.

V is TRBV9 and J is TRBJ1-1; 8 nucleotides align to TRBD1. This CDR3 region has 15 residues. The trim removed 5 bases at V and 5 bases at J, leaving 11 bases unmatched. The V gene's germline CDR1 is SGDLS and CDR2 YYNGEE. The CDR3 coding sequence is TGTGCCAGCAGAAAGATGACAGGGGTGGGGACTGAAGCTTTCTTT. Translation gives CASRKMTGVGTEAFF.

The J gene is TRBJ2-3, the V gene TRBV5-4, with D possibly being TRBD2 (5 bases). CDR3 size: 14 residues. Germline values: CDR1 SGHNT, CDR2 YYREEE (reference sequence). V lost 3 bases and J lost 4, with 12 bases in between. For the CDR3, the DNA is TGTGCCAGCAGCTCGTTTAGCGACGCAGATACGCAGTATTTT. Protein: CASSSFSDADTQYF.

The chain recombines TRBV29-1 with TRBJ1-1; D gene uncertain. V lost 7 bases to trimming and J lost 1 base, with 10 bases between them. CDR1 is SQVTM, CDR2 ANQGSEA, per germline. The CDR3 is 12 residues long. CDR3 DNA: TGCAGCGCCGGTCGACAGAACACTGAAGCTTTCTTT. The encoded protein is CSAGRQNTEAFF.

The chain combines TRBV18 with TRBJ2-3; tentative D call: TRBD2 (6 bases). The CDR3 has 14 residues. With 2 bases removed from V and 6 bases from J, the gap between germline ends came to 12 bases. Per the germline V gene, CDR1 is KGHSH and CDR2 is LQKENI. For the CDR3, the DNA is TGTGCCAGCTCACCAACGCGGGATTACGATACGCAGTATTTT. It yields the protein CASSPTRDYDTQYF.

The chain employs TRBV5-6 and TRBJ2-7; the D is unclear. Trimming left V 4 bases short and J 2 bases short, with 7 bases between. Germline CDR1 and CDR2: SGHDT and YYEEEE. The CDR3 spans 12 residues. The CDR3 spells CASSLSPYEQYF. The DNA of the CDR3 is TGTGCCAGCAGCCTATCTCCCTACGAGCAGTACTTC.

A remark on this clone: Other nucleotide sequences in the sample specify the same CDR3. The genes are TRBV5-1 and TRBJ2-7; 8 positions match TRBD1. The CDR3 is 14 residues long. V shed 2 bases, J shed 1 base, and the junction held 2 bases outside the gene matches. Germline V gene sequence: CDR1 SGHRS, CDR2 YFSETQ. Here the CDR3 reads CASSLGQGSYEQYF. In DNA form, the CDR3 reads TGCGCCAGCAGCTTAGGACAGGGTTCCTACGAGCAGTACTTC.

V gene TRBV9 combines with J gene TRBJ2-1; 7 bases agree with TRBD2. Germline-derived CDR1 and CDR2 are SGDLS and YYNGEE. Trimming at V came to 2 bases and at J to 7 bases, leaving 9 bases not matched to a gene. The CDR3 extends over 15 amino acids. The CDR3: CASSVGPSGRNEQFF. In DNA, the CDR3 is TGTGCCAGCAGCGTCGGACCTAGCGGTAGGAATGAGCAGTTCTTC.

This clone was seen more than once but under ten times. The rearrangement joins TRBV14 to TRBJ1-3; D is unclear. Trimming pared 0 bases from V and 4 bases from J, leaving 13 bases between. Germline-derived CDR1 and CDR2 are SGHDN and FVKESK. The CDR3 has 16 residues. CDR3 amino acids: CASSQDLVLSGNTIYF. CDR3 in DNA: TGTGCCAGCAGCCAAGATCTTGTACTTTCAGGAAACACCATATATTTT.

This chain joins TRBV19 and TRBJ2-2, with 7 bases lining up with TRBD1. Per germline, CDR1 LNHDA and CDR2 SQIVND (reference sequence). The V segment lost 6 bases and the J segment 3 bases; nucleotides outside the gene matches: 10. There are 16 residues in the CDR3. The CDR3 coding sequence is TGTGCCAGTAGCCGTATCGACAGGGCTTACACCGGGGAGCTGTTTTTT. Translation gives CASSRIDRAYTGELFF.

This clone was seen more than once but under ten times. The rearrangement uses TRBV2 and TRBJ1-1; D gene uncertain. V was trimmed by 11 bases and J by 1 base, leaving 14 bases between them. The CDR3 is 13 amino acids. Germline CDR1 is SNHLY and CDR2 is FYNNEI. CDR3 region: CACTAGANTEAFF. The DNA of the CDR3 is TGTGCCTGCACAGCGGGCGCGAACACTGAAGCTTTCTTT.

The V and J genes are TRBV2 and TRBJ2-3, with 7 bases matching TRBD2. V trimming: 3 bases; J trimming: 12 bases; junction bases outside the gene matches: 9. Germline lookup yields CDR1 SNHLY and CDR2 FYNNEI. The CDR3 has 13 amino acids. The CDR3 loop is CASSDAAGVSQYF. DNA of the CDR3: TGTGCCAGCAGTGACGCGGCGGGAGTTTCTCAGTATTTT.

CDR3 region: CASSSILAGVLEQYF. The CDR3 DNA reads as TGTGCCAGCAGCTCCATACTAGCGGGAGTCCTCGAGCAGTACTTC. This chain links TRBV6-2 or TRBV6-3 with TRBJ2-7, with 11 positions matching TRBD2. Trimming removed 6 bases from V and 6 bases from J; junction bases left unmatched: 10. The CDR3 has 15 residues. CDR1 is MNHEY, CDR2 SVGEGT, per germline.

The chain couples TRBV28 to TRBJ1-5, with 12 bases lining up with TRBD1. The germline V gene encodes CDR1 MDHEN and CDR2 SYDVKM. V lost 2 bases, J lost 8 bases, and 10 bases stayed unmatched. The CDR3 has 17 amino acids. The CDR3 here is CASSLRGTGGRGEPQHF. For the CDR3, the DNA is TGTGCCAGCAGTTTAAGAGGGACAGGGGGCAGGGGGGAGCCCCAGCATTTT. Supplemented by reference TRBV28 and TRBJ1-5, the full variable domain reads DVKVTQSSRYLVKRTGEKVFLECVQDMDHENMFWYRQDPGLGLRLIYFSYDVKMKEKGDIPEGYSVSREKKERFSLILESASTNQTSMYLCASSLRGTGGRGEPQHFGDGTRLSIL.

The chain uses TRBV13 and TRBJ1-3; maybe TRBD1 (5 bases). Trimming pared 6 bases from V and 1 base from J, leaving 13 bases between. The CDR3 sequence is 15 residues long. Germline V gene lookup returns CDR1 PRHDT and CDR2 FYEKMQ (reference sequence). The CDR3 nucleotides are TGTGCCAGCAGGGGGGGAAGCCTTTCTGGAAACACCATATATTTT. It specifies CASRGGSLSGNTIYF.

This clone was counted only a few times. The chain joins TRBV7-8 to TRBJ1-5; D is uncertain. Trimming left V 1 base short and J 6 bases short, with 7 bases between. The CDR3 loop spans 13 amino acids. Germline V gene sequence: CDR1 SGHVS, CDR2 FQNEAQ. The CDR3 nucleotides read TGTGCCAGCAGCTTAGATCGGTTTCAGCCCCAGCATTTT. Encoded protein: CASSLDRFQPQHF.

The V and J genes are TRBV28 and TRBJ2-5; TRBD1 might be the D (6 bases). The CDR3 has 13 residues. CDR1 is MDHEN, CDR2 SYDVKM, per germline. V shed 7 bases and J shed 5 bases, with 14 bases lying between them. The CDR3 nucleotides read TGTGCCAGCAAGGGCAGGGGTTGGGAGACCCAGTACTTC. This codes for CASKGRGWETQYF.

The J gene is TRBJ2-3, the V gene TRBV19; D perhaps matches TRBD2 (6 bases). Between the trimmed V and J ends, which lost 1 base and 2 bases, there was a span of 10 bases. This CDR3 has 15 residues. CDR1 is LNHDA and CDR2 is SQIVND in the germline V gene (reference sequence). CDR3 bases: TGTGCCAGTAGTATAGTGCGGGATTTCACAGATACGCAGTATTTT. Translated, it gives CASSIVRDFTDTQYF.

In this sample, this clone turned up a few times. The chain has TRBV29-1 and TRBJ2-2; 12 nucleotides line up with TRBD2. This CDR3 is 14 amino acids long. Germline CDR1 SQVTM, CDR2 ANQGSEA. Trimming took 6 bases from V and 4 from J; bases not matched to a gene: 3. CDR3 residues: CSVTGLAGTGELFF. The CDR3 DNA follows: TGCAGCGTAACGGGACTAGCGGGCACCGGGGAGCTGTTTTTT.

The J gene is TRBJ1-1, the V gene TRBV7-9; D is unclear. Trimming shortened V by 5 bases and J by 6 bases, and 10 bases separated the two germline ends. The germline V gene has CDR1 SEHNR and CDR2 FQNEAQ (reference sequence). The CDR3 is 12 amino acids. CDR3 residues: CASSPEVSEAFF. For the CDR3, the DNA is TGTGCCAGCAGCCCCGAGGTCTCTGAAGCTTTCTTT.

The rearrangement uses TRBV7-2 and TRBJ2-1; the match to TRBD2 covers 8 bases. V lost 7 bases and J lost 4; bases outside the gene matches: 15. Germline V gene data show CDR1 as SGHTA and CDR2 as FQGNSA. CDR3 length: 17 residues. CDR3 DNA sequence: TGTGCCAGCAATTTGGTCCGTTCGACTAGCGAGTACAATGAGCAGTTCTTC. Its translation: CASNLVRSTSEYNEQFF.

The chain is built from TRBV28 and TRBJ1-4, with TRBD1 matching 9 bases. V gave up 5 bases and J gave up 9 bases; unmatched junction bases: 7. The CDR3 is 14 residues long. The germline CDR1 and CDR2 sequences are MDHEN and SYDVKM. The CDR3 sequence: CASSPQGAVKKLFF. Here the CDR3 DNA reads TGTGCCAGCAGTCCACAGGGGGCGGTGAAAAAACTGTTTTTT. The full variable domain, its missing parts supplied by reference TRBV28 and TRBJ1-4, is DVKVTQSSRYLVKRTGEKVFLECVQDMDHENMFWYRQDPGLGLRLIYFSYDVKMKEKGDIPEGYSVSREKKERFSLILESASTNQTSMYLCASSPQGAVKKLFFGSGTQLSVL.